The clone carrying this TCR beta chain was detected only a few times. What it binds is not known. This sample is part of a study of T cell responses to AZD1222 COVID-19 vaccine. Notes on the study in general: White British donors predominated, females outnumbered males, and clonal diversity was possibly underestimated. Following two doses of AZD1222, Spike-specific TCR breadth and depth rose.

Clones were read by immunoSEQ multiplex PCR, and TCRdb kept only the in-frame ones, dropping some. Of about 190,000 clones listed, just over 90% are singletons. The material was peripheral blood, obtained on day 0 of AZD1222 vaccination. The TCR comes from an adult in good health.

The CDR3 DNA reads TGTGCCAGCAGCCAAGTTACCACAGATACGCAGTATTTT. As protein: CASSQVTTDTQYF. This rearrangement joins TRBV3-1 (or the pseudogene TRBV3-2) to TRBJ2-3; no reliable D call. Germline loops: CDR1 LGHDT, CDR2 YNNKEL (reference sequence). The V and J ends lost 1 base and 2 bases respectively, with 4 bases between them. The CDR3 contains 13 residues.